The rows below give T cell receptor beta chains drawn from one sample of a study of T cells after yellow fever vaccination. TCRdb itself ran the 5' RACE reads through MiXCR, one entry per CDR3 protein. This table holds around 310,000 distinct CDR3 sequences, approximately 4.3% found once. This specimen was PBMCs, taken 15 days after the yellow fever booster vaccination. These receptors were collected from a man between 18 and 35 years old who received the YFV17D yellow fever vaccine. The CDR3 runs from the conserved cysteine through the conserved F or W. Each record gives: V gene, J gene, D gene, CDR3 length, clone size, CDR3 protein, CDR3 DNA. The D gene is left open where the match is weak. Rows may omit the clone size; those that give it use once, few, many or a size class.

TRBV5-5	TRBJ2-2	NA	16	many	CASTFSRTATAGELFF	TGTGCCAGCACCTTTTCAAGGACAGCTACGGCCGGGGAGCTGTTTTTT
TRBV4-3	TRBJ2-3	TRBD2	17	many	CASSHGTRGGGTDTQYF	TGCGCCAGCAGCCACGGAACTCGGGGGGGCGGGACAGATACGCAGTATTTT
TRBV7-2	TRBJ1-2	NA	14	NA	CASSARLGAQGYTF	TGTGCCAGCAGCGCTCGCTTGGGGGCACAAGGCTACACCTTC
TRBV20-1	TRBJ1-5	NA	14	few	CSAVPRQGNQPQHF	TGCAGTGCCGTACCCAGACAGGGCAATCAGCCCCAGCATTTT
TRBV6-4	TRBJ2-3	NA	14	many	CASSEGRSTDTQYF	TGTGCCAGCAGTGAGGGGCGGAGCACAGATACGCAGTATTTT
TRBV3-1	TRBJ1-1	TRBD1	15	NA	CASSQGTGAYTEAFF	TGTGCCAGCAGCCAAGGGACAGGGGCCTACACTGAAGCTTTCTTT
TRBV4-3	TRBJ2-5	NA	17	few	CASSQELSIGIGETQYF	TGCGCCAGCAGCCAAGAGCTATCGATTGGGATAGGAGAGACCCAGTACTTC
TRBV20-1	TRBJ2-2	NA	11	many	CSAGRPGELFF	TGCAGTGCCGGGAGACCGGGGGAGCTGTTTTTT
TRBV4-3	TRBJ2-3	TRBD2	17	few	CASSLHVGTSGGWAQYF	TGCGCCAGCAGCCTCCATGTGGGGACTAGCGGGGGATGGGCGCAGTATTTT
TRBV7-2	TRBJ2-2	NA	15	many	CASSLTSGGPGELFF	TGTGCCAGCAGCTTAACTTCAGGAGGACCCGGGGAGCTGTTTTTT
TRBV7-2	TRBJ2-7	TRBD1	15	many	CASSPRQGWQWEQYF	TGTGCCAGCAGCCCCAGACAGGGTTGGCAATGGGAGCAGTACTTC
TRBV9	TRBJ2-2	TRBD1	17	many	CASRGMTGTGTTGELFF	TGTGCCAGCAGAGGAATGACCGGGACAGGGACCACCGGGGAGCTGTTTTTT
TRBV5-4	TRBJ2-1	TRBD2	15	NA	CASSLATSGGIEQFF	TGTGCCAGCAGCTTGGCGACTAGCGGGGGGATTGAGCAGTTCTTC
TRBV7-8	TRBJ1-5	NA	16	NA	CASSLAGPVIVQAQHF	TGTGCCAGCAGCTTAGCAGGGCCGGTCATAGTTCAGGCCCAGCATTTT
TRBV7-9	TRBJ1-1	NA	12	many	CAGTSGDTEAFF	TGTGCCGGGACATCGGGGGACACTGAAGCTTTCTTT
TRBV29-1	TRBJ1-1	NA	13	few	CSVDSRPGAEAFF	TGCAGCGTTGATAGTCGTCCGGGAGCTGAAGCTTTCTTT